What follows is one TCR beta chain and its context. Its antigen is still unknown. The repertoire was sequenced with immunoSEQ multiplex PCR; TCRdb's copy has only in-frame clones and lacks some. In the table there are about 2,600 clones, more than 25% of which are singletons. The germline CDR1 and CDR2 sequences are MNHGY and SAAAGT. This CDR3 region has 14 residues. Trimming took 5 bases from V and 4 from J; bases not matched to a gene: 6. This sample is part of a study of T cells in localized non-small cell lung cancer. Broader study findings: Appearances in adjacent lung were noted for a median 57 of the top 100 tumor clones. Uninvolved adjacent lung showed the highest T cell clonality, exceeding tumor.

This sequence joins TRBV6-8 and TRBJ2-5; 8 bases match TRBD1. This TCR was sampled from an older male donor with stage II squamous cell lung carcinoma. This sample comprised lung tumor tissue, obtained before any cancer treatment. In DNA, the CDR3 is TGTGCCAGCAGTGCCGACAGGGGTGGAGAGACCCAGTACTTC. Protein sequence: CASSADRGGETQYF.